The sequence of this T cell receptor beta chain was determined in a study of blood T cell repertoires in COVID-19. Study details: Whether acute or convalescent, the COVID-19 samples came from the United States, Italy and Spain. From T cells, B-cell-depleted T cells, or PBMCs came the material, which was cDNA or gDNA.

Germline CDR1 SGHRS, CDR2 YFSETQ. The CDR3 is 14 residues long. Trimming removed 0 bases from V and 5 bases from J; junction bases left unmatched: 4. Assay: immunoSEQ multiplex PCR; the TCRdb copy retains only in-frame clones and omits some. The table records 150,000 to 200,000 clones, about 91% of them present only once. Material for sequencing was PBMCs or T cells enriched from blood (not recorded which). The clonotype comes from a woman younger than 35 who had recovered from COVID-19. The genes are TRBV5-1 and TRBJ1-2, with 7 bases aligning to TRBD1. CDR3 nucleotide sequence: TGCGCCAGCAGCTTGGAGGGGGCGGGGTATGGCTACACCTTC. Translated, it gives CASSLEGAGYGYTF.